A single sample is the source of the 30 T cell receptor beta chains below, sequenced in a study of blood T cell repertoires in COVID-19. Sequenced by immunoSEQ multiplex PCR; TCRdb stores in-frame clones only, minus some. The table includes some 200,000 clones, less than 90% detected once. The sample was PBMCs or T cells enriched from blood (not recorded which). Receptors originate from a woman in her thirties who had recovered from COVID-19.

The chain uses TRBV4-3 and TRBJ1-1; D not certain. This CDR3 has 16 residues. V lost 3 bases and J lost 2, with 16 bases in between. Germline lookup yields CDR1 LGHNA and CDR2 YSLEER. The CDR3 DNA is TGCGCCAGCAGCCACTCGTCGCTACGCCCTAACACTGAAGCTTTCTTT. Translating it yields CASSHSSLRPNTEAFF.

The chain combines TRBV7-8 with TRBJ2-4, with a weak D call TRBD1 (5 bases). CDR3 size: 15 residues. CDR1 SGHVS and CDR2 FQNEAQ come from the germline V gene. The V gene lost 4 bases and the J gene lost 0 bases, with 10 bases spanning the gap. In DNA, the CDR3 is TGTGCCAGCAGCTCCCAGGGCTTAGCCAAAAACATTCAGTACTTC. It encodes CASSSQGLAKNIQYF.

The V and J genes are TRBV19 and TRBJ1-2, with 7 bases that match TRBD1. This CDR3 is 13 amino acids long. Germline-derived CDR1 and CDR2 are LNHDA and SQIVND (reference sequence). J gave up 3 bases and V 4 bases, and 2 bases lay outside the gene matches. Here the CDR3 DNA reads TGTGCCAGTAGTACCAGGGGGGACTATGGCTACACCTTC. This codes for CASSTRGDYGYTF.

V is TRBV5-4 and J is TRBJ2-5; maybe TRBD1 (5 bases). Germline V gene data show CDR1 as SGHNT and CDR2 as YYREEE (reference sequence). Trimming removed 5 bases at V and 4 bases at J, with 12 bases between. The CDR3 has 13 residues. CDR3 bases: TGTGCCAGCAGAGACAGAAGGGGAGAGACCCAGTACTTC. Translated, it gives CASRDRRGETQYF.

The chain has TRBV7-6 and TRBJ1-1; TRBD1 agrees at 10 bases. Germline CDR1 reads SGHVS; CDR2 reads FNYEAQ. V lost 0 bases, J lost 7 bases, and 5 bases stayed unmatched. This CDR3 is built from 15 residues. CDR3 sequence reads: CASSLAGDRGDEAFF. The CDR3 DNA follows: TGTGCCAGCAGCTTAGCCGGGGACAGGGGAGATGAAGCTTTCTTT.

The V and J genes are TRBV4-3 and TRBJ1-6; weak D call: TRBD1 (5 bases). Germline V lookup: CDR1 LGHNA, CDR2 YSLEER. CDR3 size: 15 residues. Trimming stripped 0 bases from V and 5 bases from J, with 8 bases between. DNA for the CDR3: TGCGCCAGCAGCCAAGAAGGAGGGGATAATTCACCCCTCCACTTT. Protein sequence: CASSQEGGDNSPLHF.

The genes are TRBV29-1 and TRBJ1-5; the match to TRBD1 covers 7 bases. The germline CDR1 and CDR2 sequences are SQVTM and ANQGSEA. CDR3 length: 13 residues. The J segment lost 2 bases and the V segment lost 7 bases, leaving 5 bases of the junction unmatched. This CDR3 is CSAKTGGNQPQHF. The CDR3 DNA reads as TGCAGCGCCAAAACAGGGGGCAATCAGCCCCAGCATTTT.

The V call is TRBV6-5, the J call TRBJ1-1; D may be TRBD1 (6 bases). This CDR3 has 13 residues. V gave up 6 bases and J gave up 5 bases, with 13 bases separating them. Germline V CDR1 and CDR2: MNHEY, SVGAGI. The CDR3 DNA reads TGTGCCAGCAGGGTATACAGGGATACTGAAGCTTTCTTT. This codes for CASRVYRDTEAFF.

V usage is TRBV10-3 and J usage is TRBJ1-3; TRBD1 might be the D (6 bases). Germline CDR1 reads ENHRY; CDR2 reads SYGVKD. V dropped 7 bases and J dropped 6 bases, with 13 bases sitting between them. This CDR3 is built from 13 residues. For the CDR3, the DNA is TGTGCCATCACCTCGGGACAAGAAAACACCATATATTTT. This encodes CAITSGQENTIYF.

J is TRBJ1-3 and V is TRBV19; no firm D call. The CDR3 is made up of 16 amino acids. Trimming left V 7 bases short and J 0 bases short, with 16 bases between. Germline V CDR1 and CDR2: LNHDA, SQIVND (reference sequence). In DNA, the CDR3 is TGTGCCAGTACCCTGACATCTCGTATCTCTGGAAACACCATATATTTT. It specifies CASTLTSRISGNTIYF.

The chain joins TRBV7-2 to TRBJ2-7; 13 nucleotides line up with TRBD2. The CDR3 runs to 16 residues. Looked up from germline, CDR1 is SGHTA and CDR2 is FQGNSA. After removal of 0 bases from V and 2 bases from J, the junction contained 1 base not matched to a gene. The CDR3 DNA follows: TGTGCCAGCAGCTTAGCCGGGACTAGCGGGGCCTACGAGCAGTACTTC. Translated: CASSLAGTSGAYEQYF.

V and J are TRBV28 and TRBJ2-7, with D uncertain. Germline V lookup: CDR1 MDHEN, CDR2 SYDVKM. Between the trimmed V and J ends, which lost 2 bases and 2 bases, there was a span of 4 bases. The CDR3 is made up of 12 amino acids. The CDR3 DNA reads as TGTGCCAGCAGTTTACCCGCCTACGAGCAGTACTTC. Its protein product is CASSLPAYEQYF.

This chain uses TRBV28 with TRBJ1-5, with D unclear. The CDR3 loop spans 13 amino acids. The V gene lost 2 bases and the J gene lost 7 bases, with 9 bases spanning the gap. Germline CDR1 and CDR2: MDHEN and SYDVKM. The CDR3, as DNA: TGTGCCAGCAGTTTAGAGCCCAAACAGCCCCAGCATTTT. Protein product: CASSLEPKQPQHF.

About this clone: The same CDR3 is also encoded by other DNA sequences in this sample. The rearrangement links TRBV4-3 to TRBJ1-1; weak D call: TRBD1 (5 bases). The V and J ends lost 0 bases and 3 bases respectively, with 11 bases between them. In germline, CDR1 is LGHNA, CDR2 YSLEER. The CDR3 runs to 15 residues. The CDR3: CASSQDLGGDTEAFF. The DNA for the CDR3 is TGCGCCAGCAGCCAAGATCTTGGGGGGGACACTGAAGCTTTCTTT.

Concerning this clone: Other nucleotide sequences in the sample specify the same CDR3. The CDR3 loop reads CASSLQTGSSYEQYF. The CDR3 bases are TGCGCCAGCAGCTTGCAGACTGGTAGCTCCTACGAGCAGTACTTC. The chain combines TRBV5-1 with TRBJ2-7; D unresolved. The CDR3 loop spans 15 amino acids. V was clipped by 1 base and J by 0 bases, with 11 bases between them. Germline loops: CDR1 SGHRS, CDR2 YFSETQ.

The CDR3 protein is CASSPMVGVRTEAFF. The CDR3 nucleotides read TGTGCCAGCTCACCTATGGTAGGGGTGCGAACTGAAGCTTTCTTT. The chain links TRBV18 to TRBJ1-1; TRBD1 might be the D (5 bases). V gave up 3 bases and J gave up 5 bases, with 16 bases separating them. This CDR3 comprises 15 residues. CDR1 is KGHSH, CDR2 LQKENI, per germline.

The chain is built from TRBV7-4 and TRBJ2-7, with 12 bases fitting TRBD1. The trim removed 8 bases at V and 0 bases at J, leaving 8 bases unmatched. The CDR3 sequence is 16 residues long. Germline loops: CDR1 SGHVT, CDR2 SQSDAQ. The CDR3 coding sequence is TGTGCCAGCCTCGGGACAGGGGGCATTCTCTCCTACGAGCAGTACTTC. Amino acid sequence: CASLGTGGILSYEQYF.

The chain couples TRBV12-5 to TRBJ2-7; maybe TRBD2 (5 bases). There are 14 residues in the CDR3. V dropped 6 bases and J dropped 8 bases, with 20 bases sitting between them. Germline V gene lookup returns CDR1 LGHNT and CDR2 FRNRAP. The CDR3 bases are TGTGCTAGTGGAGCACCGGGCCTACTCGGGAAGCAGTACTTC. Protein sequence: CASGAPGLLGKQYF. The variable domain in full, with the rest retrieved from reference TRBV12-5 and TRBJ2-7, is DARVTQTPRHKVTEMGQEVTMRCQPILGHNTVFWYRQTMMQGLELLAYFRNRAPLDDSGMPKDRFSAEMPDATLATLKIQPSEPRDSAVYFCASGAPGLLGKQYFGPGTRLTVT.

The chain's CDR3 is CASRGDRWDGYTF. DNA for the CDR3: TGTGCCAGCAGGGGAGACAGGTGGGATGGCTACACCTTC. The chain combines TRBV12-3 or TRBV12-4 with TRBJ1-2; D possibly corresponds to TRBD1 (6 bases). Trimming took off 6 bases at V and 6 bases at J, with 14 bases between the two ends. The length of the CDR3 is 13 residues.

The rearrangement uses TRBV19 and TRBJ2-3, with TRBD2 matching 10 bases. V lost 5 bases, J lost 6 bases, and 8 bases stayed unmatched. The germline CDR1 and CDR2 sequences are LNHDA and SQIVND (reference sequence). This CDR3 contains 15 residues. The CDR3 DNA follows: TGTGCCAGTAGTGTCGGACTAGCGGAGGTTGATACGCAGTATTTT. It translates to CASSVGLAEVDTQYF.

The rearrangement uses TRBV6-5 and TRBJ1-2; TRBD1 agrees at 10 bases. Germline values: CDR1 MNHEY, CDR2 SVGAGI. Germline trimming cut 2 bases from V and 4 bases from J; bases unmatched to any gene: 7. CDR3 length equals 16 residues. Here the CDR3 reads CASSYTRTGGSYGYTF. In nucleotides, the CDR3 is TGTGCCAGCAGTTACACTAGGACAGGGGGTTCCTATGGCTACACCTTC.

This chain uses TRBV13 with TRBJ1-1, with D uncertain. From germline, CDR1 is PRHDT and CDR2 FYEKMQ (reference sequence). CDR3 length: 15 residues. The V end lost 0 bases, the J end lost 1 base, and 9 bases lay between the germline ends. CDR3 protein: CASSLGLGWNTEAFF. The CDR3 nucleotides are TGTGCCAGCAGCTTAGGCCTCGGGTGGAACACTGAAGCTTTCTTT.

The chain employs TRBV7-3 and TRBJ2-7, with TRBD2 identical over 8 bases. The V segment lost 8 bases and the J segment 0 bases; nucleotides outside the gene matches: 9. The V gene's germline CDR1 is SGHTA and CDR2 FQGTGA. The CDR3 is 15 amino acids. Written as DNA, the CDR3 is TGTGCCAGCTCGGAGAGCGGGGGCAGCTCCTACGAGCAGTACTTC. This codes for CASSESGGSSYEQYF.

The chain has TRBV6-5 and TRBJ2-1; 13 bases agree with TRBD2. Trimming at V came to 10 bases and at J to 4 bases, leaving 4 bases not matched to a gene. The V gene's germline CDR1 is MNHEY and CDR2 SVGAGI. The length of the CDR3 is 14 residues. Written as DNA, the CDR3 is TGTGCCACGGCGACTAGCGGGGGGTACAATGAGCAGTTCTTC. Its protein is CATATSGGYNEQFF.

In DNA, the CDR3 is TGTGCCAGTAGTGATATCGGGACTAGCGGGCTATACAATGAGCAGTTCTTC. It yields the protein CASSDIGTSGLYNEQFF. The genes are TRBV19 and TRBJ2-1; 12 bases match TRBD2. Trimming removed 5 bases from V and 4 bases from J; junction bases left unmatched: 9. The germline gives CDR1 LNHDA, CDR2 SQIVND (reference sequence). CDR3 length: 17 residues.

The chain has TRBV19 and TRBJ2-4; D possibly corresponds to TRBD1 (6 bases). Trimming took 5 bases from V and 7 from J, leaving 18 bases between them. Germline CDR1 LNHDA, CDR2 SQIVND (reference sequence). The CDR3 runs to 15 residues. Here the CDR3 DNA reads TGTGCCAGTAGTGTAATAGCCCAGGACAGTAACATTCAGTACTTC. Its translation: CASSVIAQDSNIQYF. The full variable domain, its missing parts supplied by reference TRBV19 and TRBJ2-4, is DGGITQSPKYLFRKEGQNVTLSCEQNLNHDAMYWYRQDPGQGLRLIYYSQIVNDFQKGDIAEGYSVSREKKESFPLTVTSAQKNPTAFYLCASSVIAQDSNIQYFGAGTRLSVL.

This chain connects TRBV7-8 to TRBJ1-4, with 8 bases lining up with TRBD1. The J segment lost 0 bases and the V segment lost 3 bases, leaving 3 bases of the junction unmatched. The V gene's germline CDR1 is SGHVS and CDR2 FQNEAQ. This CDR3 region has 16 residues. The CDR3 DNA sequence: TGTGCCAGCAGCTTTACAGGGGGTCCAACTAATGAAAAACTGTTTTTT. Amino acid sequence: CASSFTGGPTNEKLFF.

This rearrangement joins TRBV25-1 to TRBJ2-7, with D possibly TRBD1 on 6 matching bases. Germline lookup yields CDR1 MGHDK and CDR2 SYGVNS. V was shortened by 4 bases and J by 7 bases, with 14 bases between the two germline ends. The CDR3 consists of 13 residues. CDR3 in DNA: TGTGCCAGCAGTGGCAGGGGATGGTGGGAGCAGTACTTC. It specifies CASSGRGWWEQYF.

The rearrangement uses TRBV20-1 and TRBJ2-3; 8 bases fit TRBD2. The ends lost 3 bases at V and 0 bases at J; junction bases unmatched: 11. Germline loops: CDR1 DFQATT, CDR2 SNEGSKA (reference sequence). The CDR3 runs to 17 residues. CDR3 sequence reads: CSASLRGATTSTDTQYF. Here the CDR3 DNA reads TGCAGTGCTAGTTTGCGGGGGGCAACCACTAGCACAGATACGCAGTATTTT.

This chain joins TRBV14 and TRBJ2-1; 11 bases fit TRBD2. Germline CDR1 SGHDN, CDR2 FVKESK. This CDR3 contains 15 residues. V was clipped by 1 base and J by 6 bases; unmatched bases: 2. The CDR3 DNA sequence: TGTGCCAGCAGCCAAGTGACTAGCGGGACCAATGAGCAGTTCTTC. This codes for CASSQVTSGTNEQFF. Filled out from reference TRBV14 and TRBJ2-1, the complete variable domain reads EAGVTQFPSHSVIEKGQTVTLRCDPISGHDNLYWYRRVMGKEIKFLLHFVKESKQDESGMPNNRFLAERTGGTYSTLKVQPAELEDSGVYFCASSQVTSGTNEQFFGPGTRLTVL.